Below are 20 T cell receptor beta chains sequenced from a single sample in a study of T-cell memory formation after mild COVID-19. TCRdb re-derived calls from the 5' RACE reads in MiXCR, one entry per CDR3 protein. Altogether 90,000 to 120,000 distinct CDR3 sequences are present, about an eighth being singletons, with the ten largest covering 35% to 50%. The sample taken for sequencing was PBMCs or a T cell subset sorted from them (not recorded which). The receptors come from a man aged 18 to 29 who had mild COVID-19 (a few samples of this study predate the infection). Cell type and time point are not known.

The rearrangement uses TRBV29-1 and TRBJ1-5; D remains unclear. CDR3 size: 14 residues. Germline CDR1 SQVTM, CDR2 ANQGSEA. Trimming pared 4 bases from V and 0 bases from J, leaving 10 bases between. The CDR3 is CSVVAGPSNQPQHF. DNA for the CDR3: TGCAGCGTTGTGGCTGGGCCTAGCAATCAGCCCCAGCATTTT.

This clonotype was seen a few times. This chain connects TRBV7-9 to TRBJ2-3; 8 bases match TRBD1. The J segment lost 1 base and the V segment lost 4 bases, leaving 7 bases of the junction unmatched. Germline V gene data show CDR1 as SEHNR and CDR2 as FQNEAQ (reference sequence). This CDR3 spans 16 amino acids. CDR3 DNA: TGTGCCAGCAGCTGGCCCCGACAGGGGCGCACAGATACGCAGTATTTT. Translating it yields CASSWPRQGRTDTQYF.

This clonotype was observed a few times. CDR3 bases: TGTGCCAGCAGTTTTCAAATGGGTGACACTGAAGCTTTCTTT. Residues: CASSFQMGDTEAFF. The rearrangement joins TRBV12-3 or TRBV12-4 to TRBJ1-1; D gene unclear. V was clipped by 3 bases and J by 3 bases, with 11 bases between them. The length of the CDR3 is 14 residues.

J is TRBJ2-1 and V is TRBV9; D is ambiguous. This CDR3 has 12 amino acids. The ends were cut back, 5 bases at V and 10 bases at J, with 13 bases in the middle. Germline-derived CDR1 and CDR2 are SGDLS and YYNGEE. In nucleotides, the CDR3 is TGTGCCAGCAGTCCTGGGTCGCGGGAGCAGTTCTTC. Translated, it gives CASSPGSREQFF.

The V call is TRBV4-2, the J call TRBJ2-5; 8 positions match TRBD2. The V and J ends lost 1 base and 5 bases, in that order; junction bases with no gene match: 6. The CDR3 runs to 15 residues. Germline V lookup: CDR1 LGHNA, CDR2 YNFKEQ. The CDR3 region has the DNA TGTGCCAGCAGCCAAGGGGAGCGGGGGAGGGAGACCCAGTACTTC. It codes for CASSQGERGRETQYF.

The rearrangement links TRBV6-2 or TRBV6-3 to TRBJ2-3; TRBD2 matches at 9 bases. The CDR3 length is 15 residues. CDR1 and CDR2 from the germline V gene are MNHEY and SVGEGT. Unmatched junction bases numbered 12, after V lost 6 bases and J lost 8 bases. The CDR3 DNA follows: TGTGCCAGCAGCGGCGGGGGGGCCTCAAGTAGTACGCAGTATTTT. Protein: CASSGGGASSSTQYF.

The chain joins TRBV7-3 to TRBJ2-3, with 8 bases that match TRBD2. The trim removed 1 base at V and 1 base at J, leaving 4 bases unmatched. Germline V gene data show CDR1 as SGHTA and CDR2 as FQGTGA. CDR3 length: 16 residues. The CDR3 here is CASSLSYGGGTDTQYF. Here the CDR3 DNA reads TGTGCCAGCAGCTTAAGTTACGGGGGGGGCACAGATACGCAGTATTTT.

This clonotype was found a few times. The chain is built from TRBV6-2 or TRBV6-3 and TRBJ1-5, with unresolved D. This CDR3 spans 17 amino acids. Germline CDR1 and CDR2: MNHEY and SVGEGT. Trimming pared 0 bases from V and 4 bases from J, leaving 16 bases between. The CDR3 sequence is CASSYSPSLIINQPQHF. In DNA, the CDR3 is TGTGCCAGCAGTTACTCGCCCAGTCTCATAATTAATCAGCCCCAGCATTTT.

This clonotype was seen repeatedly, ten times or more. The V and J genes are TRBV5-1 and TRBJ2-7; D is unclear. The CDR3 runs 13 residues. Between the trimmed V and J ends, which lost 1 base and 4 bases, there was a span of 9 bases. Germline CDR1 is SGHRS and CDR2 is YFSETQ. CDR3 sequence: CASSLSAPYEQYF. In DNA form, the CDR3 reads TGCGCCAGCAGCTTGAGTGCACCTTACGAGCAGTACTTC.

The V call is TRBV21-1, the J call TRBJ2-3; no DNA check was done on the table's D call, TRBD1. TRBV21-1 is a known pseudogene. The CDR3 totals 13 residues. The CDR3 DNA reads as TGTGCCAGCAGCAGGGGGCACACAGATACGCAGTATTTT. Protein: CASSRGHTDTQYF.

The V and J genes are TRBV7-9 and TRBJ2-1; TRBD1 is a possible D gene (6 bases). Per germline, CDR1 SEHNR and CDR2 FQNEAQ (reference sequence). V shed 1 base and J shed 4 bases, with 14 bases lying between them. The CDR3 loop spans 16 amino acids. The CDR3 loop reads CASSLELGAIYNEQFF. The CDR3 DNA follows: TGTGCCAGCAGCTTAGAGTTGGGGGCGATATACAATGAGCAGTTCTTC.

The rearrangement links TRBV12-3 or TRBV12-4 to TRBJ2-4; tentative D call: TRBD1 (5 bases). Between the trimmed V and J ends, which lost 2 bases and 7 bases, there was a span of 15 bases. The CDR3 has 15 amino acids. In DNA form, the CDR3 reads TGTGCCAGCAGTTTACGACAGTCGACCCGGAACATTCAGTACTTC. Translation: CASSLRQSTRNIQYF.

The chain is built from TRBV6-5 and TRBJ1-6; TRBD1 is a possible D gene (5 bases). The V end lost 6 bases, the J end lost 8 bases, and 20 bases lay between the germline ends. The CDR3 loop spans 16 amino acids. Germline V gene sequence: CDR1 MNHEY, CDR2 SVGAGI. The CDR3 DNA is TGTGCCAGCAGCCAAATTACAGGAGGTGGCCATTCACCCCTCCACTTT. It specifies CASSQITGGGHSPLHF.

DNA for the CDR3: TGTGCCAGCAGTTACAGGGGGTCCGGGGAGCTGTTTTTT. As protein: CASSYRGSGELFF. The chain has TRBV6-2 or TRBV6-3 and TRBJ2-2; a possible D gene is TRBD1 (6 bases). The germline gives CDR1 MNHEY, CDR2 SVGEGT. The CDR3 has 13 residues. Trimming took 2 bases from V and 6 from J, leaving 7 bases between them.

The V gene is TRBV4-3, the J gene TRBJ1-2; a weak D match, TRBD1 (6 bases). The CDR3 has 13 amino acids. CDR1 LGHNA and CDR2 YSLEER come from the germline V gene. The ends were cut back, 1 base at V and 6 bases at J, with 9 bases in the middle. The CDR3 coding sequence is TGCGCCAGCAGCCAAGGGACAGCGAATGGCTACACCTTC. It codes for CASSQGTANGYTF.

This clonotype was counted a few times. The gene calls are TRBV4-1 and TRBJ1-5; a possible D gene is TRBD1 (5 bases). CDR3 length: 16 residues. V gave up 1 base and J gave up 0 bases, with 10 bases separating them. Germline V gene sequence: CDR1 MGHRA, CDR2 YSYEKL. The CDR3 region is CASSQVRQHSNQPQHF. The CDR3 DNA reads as TGCGCCAGCAGCCAAGTAAGACAGCATAGCAATCAGCCCCAGCATTTT.

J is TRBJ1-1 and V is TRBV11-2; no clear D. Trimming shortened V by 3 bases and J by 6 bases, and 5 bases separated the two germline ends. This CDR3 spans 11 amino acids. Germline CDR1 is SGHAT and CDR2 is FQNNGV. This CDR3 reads CASSLYAEAFF. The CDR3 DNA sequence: TGTGCCAGCAGCTTGTACGCTGAAGCTTTCTTT.

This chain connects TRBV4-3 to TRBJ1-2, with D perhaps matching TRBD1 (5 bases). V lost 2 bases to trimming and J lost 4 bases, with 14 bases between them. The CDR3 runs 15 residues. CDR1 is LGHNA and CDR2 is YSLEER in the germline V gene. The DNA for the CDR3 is TGCGCCAGCAGCCAATGGGGCTATCCCACCTATGGCTACACCTTC. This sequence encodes CASSQWGYPTYGYTF.

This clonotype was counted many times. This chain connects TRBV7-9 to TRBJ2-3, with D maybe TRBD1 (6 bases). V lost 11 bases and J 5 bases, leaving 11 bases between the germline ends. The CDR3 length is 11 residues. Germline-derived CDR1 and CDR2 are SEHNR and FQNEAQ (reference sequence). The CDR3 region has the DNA TGTGCCCAGGGGATGAGAGATACGCAGTATTTT. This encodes CAQGMRDTQYF. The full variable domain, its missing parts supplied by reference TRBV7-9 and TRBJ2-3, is DTGVSQNPRHKITKRGQNVTFRCDPISEHNRLYWYRQTLGQGPEFLTYFQNEAQLEKSRLLSDRFSAERPKGSFSTLEIQRTEQGDSAMYLCAQGMRDTQYFGPGTRLTVL.

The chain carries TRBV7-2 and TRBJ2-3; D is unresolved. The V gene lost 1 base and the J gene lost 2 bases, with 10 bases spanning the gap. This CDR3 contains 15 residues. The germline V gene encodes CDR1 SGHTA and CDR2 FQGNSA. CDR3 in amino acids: CASSLGARPTDTQYF. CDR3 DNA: TGTGCCAGCAGCTTAGGCGCCAGGCCCACAGATACGCAGTATTTT. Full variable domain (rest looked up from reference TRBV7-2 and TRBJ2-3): GAGVSQSPSNKVTEKGKDVELRCDPISGHTALYWYRQSLGQGLEFLIYFQGNSAPDKSGLPSDRFSAERTGGSVSTLTIQRTQQEDSAVYLCASSLGARPTDTQYFGPGTRLTVL.